This is a list of T cell receptor beta chains from one sample in a study of T cells in Graves' hyperthyroidism and ophthalmopathy. Using its own MiXCR run on the multiplex PCR reads, TCRdb lists one record per CDR3 protein. The data contain about 420,000 distinct CDR3 sequences, more than 15% of them seen just once; the ten biggest clones take up approximately 14%. The sample comprised blood. These receptors all stem from a woman aged 18-29 years with Graves' hyperthyroidism. CDR3s include the opening cysteine and the closing phenylalanine or tryptophan. Fields, in order: clone size, V gene, J gene, D gene, CDR3 protein, CDR3 DNA. D genes are given only for firm matches. Clone size is given for some rows only: seen once, a few or many times, or a class if the clone is expanded.

abundance: many
v_gene: TRBV3-1
j_gene: TRBJ1-1
d_gene: TRBD1
CDR3aa: CASSQWDRNTEAFF
CDR3nt: TGTGCCAGCAGCCAATGGGACAGAAACACTGAAGCTTTCTTT

abundance: many
v_gene: TRBV7-8
j_gene: TRBJ1-2
d_gene: TRBD1
CDR3aa: CASSPKGQGPYGYTF
CDR3nt: TGTGCCAGCAGCCCTAAGGGACAGGGCCCCTATGGCTACACCTTC

abundance: NA
v_gene: TRBV6-2/TRBV6-3
j_gene: TRBJ2-7
d_gene: TRBD2
CDR3aa: CASSQGTSGYYEQYF
CDR3nt: TGTGCCAGCAGTCAAGGGACTAGCGGCTATTACGAGCAGTACTTC

abundance: many
v_gene: TRBV4-1
j_gene: TRBJ2-1
d_gene: TRBD2
CDR3aa: CASSQGSTGGYNEQFF
CDR3nt: TGCGCCAGCAGCCAAGGTTCGACGGGGGGGTACAATGAGCAGTTCTTC

abundance: NA
v_gene: TRBV6-2/TRBV6-3
j_gene: TRBJ2-1
d_gene: TRBD1
CDR3aa: CASRSRQGAPPFLHNEQFF
CDR3nt: TGTGCCAGCAGGAGTAGACAGGGGGCCCCTCCTTTCCTACACAATGAGCAGTTCTTC

abundance: few
v_gene: TRBV10-2
j_gene: TRBJ2-2
d_gene: NA
CDR3aa: CASTADTEQGTNTGELFF
CDR3nt: TGCGCCAGCACCGCGGACACAGAACAGGGAACAAACACCGGGGAGCTGTTTTTT

abundance: many
v_gene: TRBV2
j_gene: TRBJ2-7
d_gene: NA
CDR3aa: CASSVSGALYEQYF
CDR3nt: TGTGCCAGCAGTGTTTCGGGGGCTCTCTACGAGCAGTACTTC

abundance: many
v_gene: TRBV11-2
j_gene: TRBJ2-7
d_gene: NA
CDR3aa: CASSSLRRKEQGRRGEQYF
CDR3nt: TGTGCCAGCAGCTCTTTGAGGAGGAAAGAGCAGGGGAGGAGGGGCGAGCAGTACTTC

abundance: many
v_gene: TRBV19
j_gene: TRBJ2-1
d_gene: NA
CDR3aa: CASSPMGPRTDIYNEQFF
CDR3nt: TGTGCCAGTAGTCCTATGGGGCCCCGCACAGACATCTACAATGAGCAGTTCTTC

abundance: many
v_gene: TRBV6-1
j_gene: TRBJ2-7
d_gene: TRBD2
CDR3aa: CASKGLAGVHEQYF
CDR3nt: TGTGCCAGCAAAGGACTAGCGGGAGTCCACGAGCAGTACTTC

abundance: few
v_gene: TRBV29-1
j_gene: TRBJ1-5
d_gene: NA
CDR3aa: CSVGDNQPQHF
CDR3nt: TGCAGCGTTGGCGATAATCAGCCCCAGCATTTT

abundance: few
v_gene: TRBV20-1
j_gene: TRBJ2-7
d_gene: NA
CDR3aa: CSARDQEGGLYEQYF
CDR3nt: TGCAGTGCTAGAGATCAAGAGGGGGGACTCTACGAGCAGTACTTC

abundance: many
v_gene: TRBV28
j_gene: TRBJ2-3
d_gene: NA
CDR3aa: CASRVRYTQYF
CDR3nt: TGTGCCAGCAGGGTGAGATATACGCAGTATTTT

abundance: NA
v_gene: TRBV29-1
j_gene: TRBJ1-1
d_gene: NA
CDR3aa: CSVAPGRGNTEAFF
CDR3nt: TGCAGCGTAGCTCCGGGCAGGGGGAACACTGAAGCTTTCTTT

abundance: many
v_gene: TRBV12-3/TRBV12-4
j_gene: TRBJ1-1
d_gene: TRBD1
CDR3aa: CASSRTGWLNTEAFF
CDR3nt: TGTGCCAGCAGTCGGACAGGGTGGCTGAACACTGAAGCTTTCTTT

abundance: NA
v_gene: TRBV10-1
j_gene: TRBJ1-3
d_gene: NA
CDR3aa: CGSSEIGSSGNTIYF
CDR3nt: TGCGGCAGCAGTGAGATCGGGTCCTCTGGAAACACCATATATTTT

abundance: few
v_gene: TRBV7-2
j_gene: TRBJ2-1
d_gene: NA
CDR3aa: CASSLDRAYNEQFF
CDR3nt: TGTGCCAGCAGCTTAGACAGGGCCTACAATGAGCAGTTCTTC

abundance: many
v_gene: TRBV28
j_gene: TRBJ2-7
d_gene: TRBD1
CDR3aa: CASRDRNDEQYF
CDR3nt: TGTGCCAGCAGGGACAGGAACGACGAGCAGTACTTC

abundance: once
v_gene: TRBV10-1
j_gene: TRBJ2-2
d_gene: NA
CDR3aa: CASRDGHGELFF
CDR3nt: TGCGCCAGCAGAGACGGCCACGGGGAGCTGTTTTTT

abundance: few
v_gene: TRBV20-1
j_gene: TRBJ2-7
d_gene: NA
CDR3aa: CSHARFRGGSYEQYF
CDR3nt: TGCAGTCATGCGCGTTTTCGAGGGGGCTCCTACGAGCAGTACTTC

abundance: few
v_gene: TRBV20-1
j_gene: TRBJ2-5
d_gene: TRBD2
CDR3aa: CSASPGLAGVRETQYF
CDR3nt: TGCAGTGCTAGCCCGGGACTAGCGGGAGTGCGAGAGACCCAGTACTTC

abundance: NA
v_gene: TRBV6-1
j_gene: TRBJ1-2
d_gene: NA
CDR3aa: CASRSSGTAVSSSYGYTF
CDR3nt: TGTGCCAGCAGGTCCTCCGGGACGGCCGTCTCCTCCAGCTATGGCTACACCTTC

abundance: NA
v_gene: TRBV19
j_gene: TRBJ2-3
d_gene: NA
CDR3aa: CASSIGRDRGTDTQYF
CDR3nt: TGTGCCAGTAGTATTGGCAGGGATAGGGGCACAGATACGCAGTATTTT

abundance: NA
v_gene: TRBV28
j_gene: TRBJ1-2
d_gene: TRBD1
CDR3aa: CASRDIRGPGYGYTF
CDR3nt: TGTGCCAGCAGAGATATCAGGGGGCCGGGCTATGGCTACACCTTC

abundance: many
v_gene: TRBV12-3/TRBV12-4
j_gene: TRBJ1-1
d_gene: TRBD1
CDR3aa: CASSLRTGINTEAFF
CDR3nt: TGTGCCAGCAGCCTAAGGACAGGGATTAACACTGAAGCTTTCTTT

abundance: many
v_gene: TRBV7-3
j_gene: TRBJ2-3
d_gene: TRBD2
CDR3aa: CASSPSGGGDTQYF
CDR3nt: TGTGCCAGCAGCCCTAGCGGGGGGGGAGATACGCAGTATTTT

abundance: NA
v_gene: TRBV3-1
j_gene: TRBJ2-1
d_gene: TRBD2
CDR3aa: CASSQDRAGLALNEQFF
CDR3nt: TGTGCCAGCAGCCAAGACCGGGCGGGACTAGCGCTCAATGAGCAGTTCTTC

abundance: many
v_gene: TRBV7-6
j_gene: TRBJ2-1
d_gene: TRBD1
CDR3aa: CASRQGALDEQFF
CDR3nt: TGTGCCAGTAGACAGGGGGCATTAGATGAGCAGTTCTTC

abundance: NA
v_gene: TRBV7-8
j_gene: TRBJ2-5
d_gene: NA
CDR3aa: CAIPGVTGTQYF
CDR3nt: TGTGCCATACCCGGGGTGACGGGGACCCAGTACTTC

abundance: NA
v_gene: TRBV12-3/TRBV12-4
j_gene: TRBJ1-5
d_gene: NA
CDR3aa: CASTGLGQPQHF
CDR3nt: TGTGCCAGCACCGGTCTGGGTCAGCCCCAGCATTTT

abundance: few
v_gene: TRBV20-1
j_gene: TRBJ2-1
d_gene: NA
CDR3aa: CSAPKQGNNEQFF
CDR3nt: TGCAGTGCCCCAAAACAGGGAAACAATGAGCAGTTCTTC

abundance: few
v_gene: TRBV4-3
j_gene: TRBJ2-1
d_gene: NA
CDR3aa: CASSLGTAYYNEQFF
CDR3nt: TGCGCCAGCAGCCTTGGGACCGCCTACTACAATGAGCAGTTCTTC

abundance: many
v_gene: TRBV20-1
j_gene: TRBJ2-5
d_gene: NA
CDR3aa: CSATGHPGHSQETQYF
CDR3nt: TGCAGTGCTACAGGTCACCCGGGCCACTCCCAAGAGACCCAGTACTTC

abundance: many
v_gene: TRBV7-9
j_gene: TRBJ2-7
d_gene: NA
CDR3aa: CASSAGLGEQYF
CDR3nt: TGTGCCAGCAGCGCCGGACTTGGCGAGCAGTACTTC

abundance: few
v_gene: TRBV7-9
j_gene: TRBJ2-5
d_gene: NA
CDR3aa: CASSRDGGSKAQYF
CDR3nt: TGTGCCAGCAGCCGCGACGGGGGTAGTAAGGCCCAGTACTTC

abundance: NA
v_gene: TRBV6-1
j_gene: TRBJ2-1
d_gene: TRBD2
CDR3aa: CASSEGGSGLPTAANNEQFF
CDR3nt: TGTGCCAGCAGTGAAGGGGGTAGCGGGCTTCCTACAGCCGCTAACAATGAGCAGTTCTTC